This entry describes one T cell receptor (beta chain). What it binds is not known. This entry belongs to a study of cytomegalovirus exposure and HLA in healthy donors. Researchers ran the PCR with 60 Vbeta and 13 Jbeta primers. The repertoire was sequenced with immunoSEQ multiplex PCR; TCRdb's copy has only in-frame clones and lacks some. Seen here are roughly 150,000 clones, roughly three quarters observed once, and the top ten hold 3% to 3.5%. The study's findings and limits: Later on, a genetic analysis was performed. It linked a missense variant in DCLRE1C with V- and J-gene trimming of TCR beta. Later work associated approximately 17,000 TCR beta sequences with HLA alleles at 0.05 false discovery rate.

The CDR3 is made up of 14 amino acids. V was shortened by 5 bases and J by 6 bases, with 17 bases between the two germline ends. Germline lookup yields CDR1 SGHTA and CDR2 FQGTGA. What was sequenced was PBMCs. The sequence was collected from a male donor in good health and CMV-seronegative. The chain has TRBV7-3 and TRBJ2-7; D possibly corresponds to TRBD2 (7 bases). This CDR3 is CASSPMGGAAEQYF. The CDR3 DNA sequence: TGTGCCAGCAGCCCCATGGGGGGGGCGGCCGAGCAGTACTTC.